Here is one TCR beta chain with its context. The entry originates in a study of Ad26.COV2.S vaccination and SARS-CoV-2 variants. The treatment is: roughly 20 received Ad26.COV2.S at low or high dose, single or two shots; roughly five received placebo; per-sample allocation not given. Material that was analyzed had been drawn on day 63 after the first vaccine or placebo injection. V lost 3 bases to trimming and J lost 0 bases, with 9 bases between them. The germline CDR1 and CDR2 sequences are KGHSH and LQKENI. The CDR3 runs to 15 residues. TCRdb's table, derived via immunoSEQ multiplex PCR, lists solely in-frame clones and lacks some. The table records about 350,000 clones, approximately 81% of them present only once.

The material sequenced was peripheral blood, taken in a trial of Ad26.COV2.S vaccine versus placebo. The chain joins TRBV18 to TRBJ1-5; no clear D gene. The source of this sequence is a person aged 18-60 years who received the Ad26.COV2.S COVID-19 vaccine or a placebo. CDR3: CASSPSYNSNQPQHF. CDR3 nucleotide sequence: TGTGCCAGCTCACCCAGTTACAATAGCAATCAGCCCCAGCATTTT.